What follows is one T cell receptor beta chain and its context. This specimen comes from a study of blood T cell repertoires in COVID-19. Original data processing: Scientists estimated how many nucleated cells there were by amplifying reference gene primers. The repertoire was sequenced with immunoSEQ multiplex PCR; TCRdb's copy has only in-frame clones and lacks some. The V and J calls and clone size are taken from that table; D and trimming were inferred from the DNA. The sample shows 150,000 to 190,000 clones, roughly 71% of them seen only once. The CDR3 loop spans 13 amino acids. V gave up 6 bases and J gave up 8 bases; unmatched junction bases: 6. Looked up from germline, CDR1 is MNHEY and CDR2 is SVGAGI.

Sequencing was performed on peripheral blood. The chain employs TRBV6-5 and TRBJ1-2; 10 nucleotides align to TRBD1. The TCR comes from a woman older than 75 with acute or convalescent COVID-19. CDR3 bases: TGTGCCAGCAGCCTCGACAGGGGGCAGGGCTACACCTTC. It encodes CASSLDRGQGYTF.